This T cell receptor beta chain originates from a study of neurological immune-mediated disorders. Study at large: Multiple sclerosis patients numbered some 34, with around 30 relapsing-remitting and 3 secondary progressive. Notes on the study in general: When the repertoires were grouped phylogenetically, those of 18 of the 34 multiple sclerosis patients came together in a single cluster of related CDR3 sequences, which points to a possible repertoire-level signature.

This clonotype was counted ten times or more. Antigen specificity is unknown. CDR1 is LGHDT and CDR2 is YNNKEL in the germline V gene (reference sequence). The CDR3 runs 16 residues. Trimming stripped 1 base from V and 5 bases from J, with 14 bases between. 5'RACE employing 10-nucleotide random UMIs yielded the cDNA. TCRdb reprocessed the 5' RACE reads with MiXCR, giving one entry per CDR3 protein. The top ten hold less than 15% of the sample, which has fewer than 50,000 distinct CDR3 sequences, approximately 2.4% seen once. The specimen was PBMCs. The chain couples TRBV3-1 to TRBJ2-2; D may be TRBD1 or TRBD2 (5 bases each). This TCR derives from a man aged 30 to 39 with multiple sclerosis. CDR3 DNA sequence: TGTGCCAGCAGCCAAGTCCCAGGGTCGGGAACCGGGGAGCTGTTTTTT. Residues: CASSQVPGSGTGELFF.